This T cell receptor beta chain was sequenced for a study of CD8 T cells in Susac syndrome. Healthy donors constituted the controls, which were matched for age and sex. The CDR3 has 13 residues. The ends were cut back, 1 base at V and 2 bases at J, with 6 bases in the middle. Germline loops: CDR1 SGHTA, CDR2 FQGNSA. A quantity of roughly 0.5 to 1 ug RNA underwent reverse transcription using random hexamers. In TCRdb, the immunoSEQ multiplex PCR reads were re-called with MiXCR into one record per CDR3 protein. The sample has approximately 170,000 distinct CDR3 sequences, 92% seen once. Specimen: CD4+ T cells from PBMCs. The chain has TRBV7-2 and TRBJ2-7; D gene unclear. This clonotype originated in a human donor in good health. The CDR3 here is CASSLGSPYEQYF. The CDR3 bases are TGTGCCAGCAGCTTAGGAAGTCCCTACGAGCAGTACTTC.